These T cell receptor beta chains were read from a single sample in a study of CD8+ T cells in alopecia areata. Here immunoSEQ multiplex PCR was the method, and the copy in TCRdb shows in-frame clones only, minus some. The sample comprises roughly 180,000 clones, 60% of which are singletons, and 3% to 4% rests with the top ten. Source: CD4+ T cells sorted from blood, taken at week 4, from a patient treated with tofacitinib. The receptors originated from a human donor with alopecia areata. Both conserved end residues are trimmed from each CDR3. Fields, in order: J gene, V gene, CDR3 protein.

TRBJ1-3 | TRBV9 | ASSVGQFSGNTIY
TRBJ2-1 | TRBV7-2 | ASSSKRGNNEQF
TRBJ2-7 | TRBV15 | ATSRDLGEQY
TRBJ2-3 | TRBV7-2 | ASSLGRQDTQY
TRBJ2-3 | TRBV5-1 | ASSFQRGATDTQY
TRBJ1-6 | TRBV25-1 | ASGGPRNSPLH
TRBJ2-7 | TRBV28 | ASSRFGGAEQY
TRBJ1-2 | TRBV29-1 | SVGTVYGYT
TRBJ1-1 | TRBV29-1 | SVEEGKMNTEAF
TRBJ2-5 | TRBV4-2 | ASSQDVGGTGEETQY
TRBJ1-6 | TRBV10-3 | AIRPSVRVEPLH
TRBJ2-3 | TRBV30 | AWSTRTVGRRTDTQY
TRBJ2-5 | TRBV11-1 | ASSRWARGTKYQETQY
TRBJ2-5 | TRBV14 | ASRRQGLETQY
TRBJ2-1 | TRBV20-1 | SATRGDTKF
TRBJ1-4 | TRBV30 | AWSLRRWEKLF
TRBJ1-6 | TRBV19 | ASSIDGTGGNNSPLH
TRBJ2-3 | TRBV30 | AWSPLAGGTDTQY
TRBJ1-3 | TRBV6-5 | ASSYGTGIGNTIY
TRBJ2-2 | TRBV19 | ASIGQDSNTGELF
TRBJ1-2 | TRBV4-2 | ASQGANYGYT
TRBJ1-6 | TRBV25-1 | ASSERKRTPLH
TRBJ2-1 | TRBV6-6 | ASSYRGDEQF
TRBJ1-6 | TRBV7-2 | ASSLSNSPLH
TRBJ2-5 | TRBV14 | ASSQGRSQTQY
TRBJ2-1 | TRBV7-9 | ASSLVTGPPSYNEQF
TRBJ2-7 | TRBV7-9 | ASSYTGTGALEQY
TRBJ1-2 | TRBV19 | ASSNGRSYGYT
TRBJ2-3 | TRBV7-2 | ASSLAGTGGTDTQY
TRBJ2-7 | TRBV5-4 | ASNSRRDGAYEQY
TRBJ2-3 | TRBV23-1 | ASRVDTQY
TRBJ2-3 | TRBV30 | AWSVRGGPDTQY
TRBJ2-1 | TRBV19 | ASSSTSNEQF
TRBJ2-2 | TRBV10-3 | AITGGSTGELF
TRBJ2-7 | TRBV6-5 | ASGQGLSYEQY
TRBJ1-1 | TRBV4-1 | ASSQVFQGNTEAF
TRBJ2-7 | TRBV30 | AWSPTSYEQY
TRBJ1-1 | TRBV30 | AWSRVNTEAF
TRBJ2-3 | TRBV15 | ATSPRLAGGTDTQY
TRBJ1-6 | TRBV29-1 | SVTGSQAGALH
TRBJ2-4 | TRBV29-1 | SVVGTQLVGNIQY
TRBJ2-5 | TRBV28 | ASSLRLLGGLGETQY